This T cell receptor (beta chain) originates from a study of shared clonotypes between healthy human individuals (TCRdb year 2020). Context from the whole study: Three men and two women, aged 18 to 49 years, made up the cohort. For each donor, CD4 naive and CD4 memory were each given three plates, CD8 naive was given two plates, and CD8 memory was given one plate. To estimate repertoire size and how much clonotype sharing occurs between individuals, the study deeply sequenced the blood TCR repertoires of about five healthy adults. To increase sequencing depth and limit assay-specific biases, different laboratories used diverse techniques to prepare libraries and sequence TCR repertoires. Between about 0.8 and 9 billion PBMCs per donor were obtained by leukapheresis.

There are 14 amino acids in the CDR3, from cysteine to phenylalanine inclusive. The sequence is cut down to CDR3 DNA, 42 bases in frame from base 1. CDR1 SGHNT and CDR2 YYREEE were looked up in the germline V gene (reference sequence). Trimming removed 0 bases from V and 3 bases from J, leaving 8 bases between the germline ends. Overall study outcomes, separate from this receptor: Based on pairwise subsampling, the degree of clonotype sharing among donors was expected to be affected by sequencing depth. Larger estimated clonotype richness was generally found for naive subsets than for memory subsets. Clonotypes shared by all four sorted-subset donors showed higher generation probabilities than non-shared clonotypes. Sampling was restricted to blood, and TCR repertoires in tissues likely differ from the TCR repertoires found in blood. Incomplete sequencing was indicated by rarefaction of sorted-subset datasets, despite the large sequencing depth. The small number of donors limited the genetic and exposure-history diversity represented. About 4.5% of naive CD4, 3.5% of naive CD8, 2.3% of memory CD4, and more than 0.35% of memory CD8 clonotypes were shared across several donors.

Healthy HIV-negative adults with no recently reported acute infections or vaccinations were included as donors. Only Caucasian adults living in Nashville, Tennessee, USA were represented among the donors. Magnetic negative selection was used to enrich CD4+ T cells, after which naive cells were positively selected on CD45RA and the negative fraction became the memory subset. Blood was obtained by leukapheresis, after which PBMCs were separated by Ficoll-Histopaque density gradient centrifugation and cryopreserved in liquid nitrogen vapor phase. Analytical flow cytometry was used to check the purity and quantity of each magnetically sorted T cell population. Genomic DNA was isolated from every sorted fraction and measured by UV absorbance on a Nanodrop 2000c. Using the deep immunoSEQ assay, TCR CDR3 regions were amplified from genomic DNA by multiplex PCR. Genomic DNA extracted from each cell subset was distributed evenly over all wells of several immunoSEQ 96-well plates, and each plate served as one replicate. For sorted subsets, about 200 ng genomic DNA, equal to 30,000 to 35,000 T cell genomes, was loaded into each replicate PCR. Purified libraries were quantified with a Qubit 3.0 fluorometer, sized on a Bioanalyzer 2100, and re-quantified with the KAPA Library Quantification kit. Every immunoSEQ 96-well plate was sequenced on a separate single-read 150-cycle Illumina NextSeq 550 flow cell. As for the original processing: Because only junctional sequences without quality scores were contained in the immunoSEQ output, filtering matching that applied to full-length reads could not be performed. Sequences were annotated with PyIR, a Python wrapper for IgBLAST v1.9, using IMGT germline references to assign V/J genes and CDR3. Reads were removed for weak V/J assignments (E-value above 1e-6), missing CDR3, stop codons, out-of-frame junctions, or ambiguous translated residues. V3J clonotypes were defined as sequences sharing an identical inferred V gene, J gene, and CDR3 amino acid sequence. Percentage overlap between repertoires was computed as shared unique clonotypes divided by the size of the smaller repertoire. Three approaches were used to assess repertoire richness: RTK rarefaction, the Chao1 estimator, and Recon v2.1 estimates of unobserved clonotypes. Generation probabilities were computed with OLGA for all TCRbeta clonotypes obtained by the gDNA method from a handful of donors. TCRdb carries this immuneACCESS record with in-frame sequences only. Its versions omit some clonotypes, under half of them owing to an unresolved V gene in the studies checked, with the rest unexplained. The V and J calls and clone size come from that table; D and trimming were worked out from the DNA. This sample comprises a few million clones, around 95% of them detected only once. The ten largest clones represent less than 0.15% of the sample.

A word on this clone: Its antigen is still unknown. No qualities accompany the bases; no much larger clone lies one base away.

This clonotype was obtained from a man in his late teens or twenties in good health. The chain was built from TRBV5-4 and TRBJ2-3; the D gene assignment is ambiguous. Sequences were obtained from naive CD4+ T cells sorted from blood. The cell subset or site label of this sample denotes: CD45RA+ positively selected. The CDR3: CASSLGTLTDTQYF. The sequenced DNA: TGTGCCAGCAGCTTGGGTACTTTAACAGATACGCAGTATTTT.